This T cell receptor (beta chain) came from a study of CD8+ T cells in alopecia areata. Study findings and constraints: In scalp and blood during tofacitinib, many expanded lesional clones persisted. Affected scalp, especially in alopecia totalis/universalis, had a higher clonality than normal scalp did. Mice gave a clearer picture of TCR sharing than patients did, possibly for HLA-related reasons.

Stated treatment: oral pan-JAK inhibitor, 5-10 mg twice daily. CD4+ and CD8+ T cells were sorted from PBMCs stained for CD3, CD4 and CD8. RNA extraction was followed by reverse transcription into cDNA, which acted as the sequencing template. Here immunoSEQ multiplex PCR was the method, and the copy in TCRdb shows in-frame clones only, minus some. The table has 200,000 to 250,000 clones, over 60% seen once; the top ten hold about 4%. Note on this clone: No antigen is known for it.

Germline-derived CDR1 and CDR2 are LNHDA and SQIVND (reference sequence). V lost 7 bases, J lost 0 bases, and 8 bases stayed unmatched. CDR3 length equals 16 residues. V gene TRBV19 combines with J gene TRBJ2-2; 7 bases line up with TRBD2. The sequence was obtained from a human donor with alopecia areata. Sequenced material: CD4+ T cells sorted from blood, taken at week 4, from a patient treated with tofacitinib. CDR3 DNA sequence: TGTGCCAGTAACAACCTGCGGGAGTCGAACACCGGGGAGCTGTTTTTT. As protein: CASNNLRESNTGELFF.